The next 8 T cell receptor beta chains were all read from a single sample in a study of shared clonotypes between healthy human individuals. Produced via immunoSEQ multiplex PCR; TCRdb's table is partial and in-frame only. The data contain 2 million to 3 million clones, 93% of them singletons. Sequenced: naive CD4+ T cells from PBMCs. The sample's subset: CD45RA+ positively selected. The receptors stem from a man aged 18 to 29 in good health. Some clones in this sample may be carry-over from other donors' samples.

The chain employs TRBV28 and TRBJ2-7; the D gene could be TRBD1 or TRBD2 (5 bases each). V lost 1 base to trimming and J lost 5 bases, with 12 bases between them. This CDR3 spans 14 amino acids. CDR1 is MDHEN and CDR2 is SYDVKM in the germline V gene. The CDR3 nucleotides read TGTGCCAGCAGTTTATCTCCGGGGCGGGACGAGCAGTACTTC. It specifies CASSLSPGRDEQYF.

The genes are TRBV28 and TRBJ2-1; no definite D call. CDR1 and CDR2 (germline): MDHEN, SYDVKM. Trimming left V 3 bases short and J 6 bases short, with 9 bases between. The CDR3 is made up of 13 amino acids. The CDR3 loop is CASSLWSPNEQFF. DNA for the CDR3: TGTGCCAGCAGTTTGTGGAGTCCCAATGAGCAGTTCTTC.

The chain employs TRBV7-3 and TRBJ2-2; 8 nucleotides agree with TRBD2. The CDR3 is 16 amino acids. Per germline, CDR1 SGHTA and CDR2 FQGTGA. Trimming at V came to 1 base and at J to 6 bases, leaving 7 bases not matched to a gene. The CDR3 coding sequence is TGTGCCAGCAGCTTAAGGGGTAGCGGGATATCCGGGGAGCTGTTTTTT. This sequence encodes CASSLRGSGISGELFF.

Only a few counts were recorded for this clone. The chain couples TRBV20-1 to TRBJ1-1; perhaps TRBD1 as D (6 bases). CDR3 size: 11 residues. CDR1 is DFQATT, CDR2 SNEGSKA, per germline (reference sequence). The CDR3 loop is CSCGGRTEAFF. As DNA, the CDR3 is TGCAGCTGCGGGGGCAGGACTGAAGCTTTCTTT.

The chain links TRBV5-1 to TRBJ1-2; D possibly corresponds to TRBD1 (5 bases). With 0 bases removed from V and 6 bases from J, the gap between germline ends came to 12 bases. Germline V lookup: CDR1 SGHRS, CDR2 YFSETQ. The CDR3 consists of 14 residues. The CDR3 loop reads CASSLVPAGHGYTF. The CDR3 DNA is TGCGCCAGCAGCTTGGTTCCGGCAGGGCATGGCTACACCTTC.

The V and J genes are TRBV2 and TRBJ1-2, with D possibly being TRBD1 (5 bases). Germline CDR1 is SNHLY and CDR2 is FYNNEI. The V end lost 3 bases, the J end lost 6 bases, and 17 bases lay between the germline ends. The CDR3 spans 15 residues. As DNA, the CDR3 is TGTGCCAGCAGTGATCAGGGTAGCTGGCGTCATGGCTACACCTTC. Encoded protein: CASSDQGSWRHGYTF.

The chain has TRBV5-1 and TRBJ2-1, with D perhaps matching TRBD2 (5 bases). Germline values: CDR1 SGHRS, CDR2 YFSETQ. This CDR3 contains 13 residues. The V and J ends lost 4 bases and 4 bases respectively, with 9 bases between them. The CDR3 here is CASSRGEYNEQFF. The CDR3 nucleotides are TGCGCCAGCAGCCGTGGGGAGTACAATGAGCAGTTCTTC.

V gene TRBV30 combines with J gene TRBJ2-7; 12 nucleotides agree with TRBD2. The CDR3 sequence is 18 residues long. V was pared by 0 bases and J by 3 bases, with 12 bases of the junction left unmatched. Looked up from germline, CDR1 is GTSNPN and CDR2 is SVGIG (reference sequence). The CDR3 loop is CAWSVITSGRKEIYEQYF. CDR3 DNA sequence: TGTGCCTGGAGTGTAATTACTAGCGGGAGGAAAGAGATCTACGAGCAGTACTTC.